Described below is a single T cell receptor beta chain sequence and its context. These data come from a study of T cell changes during pregnancy in multiple sclerosis. The table came from immunoSEQ multiplex PCR; TCRdb's copy has only in-frame clones and leaves some out. The sample lists tens of thousands of clones, just over 90% occurring once. The CDR3 sequence is 13 residues long. CDR1 SEHNR and CDR2 FQNEAQ come from the germline V gene (reference sequence). Here the sequenced sample was CD4+ T cells from peripheral blood mononuclear cells, taken in the second trimester of pregnancy. This clonotype originated in a female donor with multiple sclerosis, enrolled in a pregnancy study. The chain couples TRBV7-9 to TRBJ2-5; weak D call: TRBD1 (6 bases). The better agreement between TRBJ2-7 and the DNA end casts doubt on the J call. CDR3 sequence: CASSLGTEYEQYF. The CDR3 nucleotides read TGTGCCAGCAGCTTAGGGACAGAATACGAGCAGTACTTC.